This passage covers 11 T cell receptor beta chains from one sample sequenced in a study of cytomegalovirus exposure and HLA in healthy donors. The PCR employed 60 Vbeta primers together with 13 Jbeta primers. Profiling relied on immunoSEQ multiplex PCR, and the TCRdb table lists in-frame clones only, not all of them. The table shows approximately 180,000 clones, with roughly four fifths occurring only once. Sequenced material: PBMCs. Every receptor here comes from a woman younger than 30 in good health and CMV-seropositive.

The rearrangement uses TRBV27 and TRBJ1-2; D gene ambiguous. V lost 0 bases and J lost 4, with 9 bases in between. CDR3 length: 14 residues. From germline, CDR1 is MNHEY and CDR2 SMNVEV (reference sequence). The CDR3 sequence: CASSLSSVGYGYTF. The CDR3 region has the DNA TGTGCCAGCAGTTTATCGAGCGTTGGCTATGGCTACACCTTC.

V is TRBV6-5 and J is TRBJ1-2, with no clear D. Trimming took off 5 bases at V and 8 bases at J, with 18 bases between the two ends. Germline loops: CDR1 MNHEY, CDR2 SVGAGI. CDR3 length: 14 amino acids. The CDR3 reads CASSPPGGRTGYTF. As DNA, the CDR3 is TGTGCCAGCAGTCCCCCGGGCGGGAGGACGGGCTACACCTTC.

V is TRBV5-1 and J is TRBJ1-6; 7 nucleotides line up with TRBD1. V was pared by 0 bases and J by 2 bases, with 5 bases of the junction left unmatched. The CDR3 runs to 17 residues. Germline V gene lookup returns CDR1 SGHRS and CDR2 YFSETQ. The CDR3 spells CASSLVGQGAYNSPLHF. The CDR3 nucleotides read TGCGCCAGCAGCTTGGTTGGTCAGGGGGCCTATAATTCACCCCTCCACTTT.

V is TRBV28 and J is TRBJ1-2; TRBD1 might be the D (5 bases). CDR3 length equals 16 residues. In germline, CDR1 is MDHEN, CDR2 SYDVKM. The V gene lost 8 bases and the J gene lost 0 bases, with 19 bases spanning the gap. CDR3 in amino acids: CASSRPYRSTNYGYTF. DNA for the CDR3: TGTGCCAGCTCAAGACCGTACAGGTCTACTAACTATGGCTACACCTTC.

V and J are TRBV18 and TRBJ1-5; D not resolved. The CDR3 extends over 13 amino acids. Germline lookup yields CDR1 KGHSH and CDR2 LQKENI. Trimming removed 3 bases from V and 4 bases from J, with 7 bases in between. Here the CDR3 reads CASSPLENQPQHF. In DNA, the CDR3 is TGTGCCAGCTCACCCTTGGAGAATCAGCCCCAGCATTTT.

The genes are TRBV27 and TRBJ1-2; D unresolved. The CDR3 is 14 amino acids. V lost 8 bases, J lost 5 bases, and 18 bases lay in between. Germline V lookup: CDR1 MNHEY, CDR2 SMNVEV (reference sequence). CDR3 DNA: TGTGCCAGCTCGAGGTATTCCGGAAGTTATGGCTACACCTTC. Translating gives CASSRYSGSYGYTF.

The V and J genes are TRBV7-8 and TRBJ2-7; 9 bases line up with TRBD1. This CDR3 has 18 amino acids. J was trimmed by 1 base and V by 3 bases; bases with no gene match: 13. In germline, CDR1 is SGHVS, CDR2 FQNEAQ. The CDR3 DNA reads as TGTGCCAGCAGCTTTCGGATGCCCGCCGGGACAGGGTCCTACGAGCAGTACTTC. Translation: CASSFRMPAGTGSYEQYF.

This clone occurred a few times. The rearrangement links TRBV9 to TRBJ1-2; unclear D gene. Looked up from germline, CDR1 is SGDLS and CDR2 is YYNGEE. The V end lost 0 bases, the J end lost 8 bases, and 8 bases lay between the germline ends. CDR3 length equals 12 residues. Written as DNA, the CDR3 is TGTGCCAGCAGCGTAGGGGAGAGGGGCTACACCTTC. Translated: CASSVGERGYTF.

This rearrangement joins TRBV11-3 to TRBJ2-5; D might be TRBD2 (5 bases). The CDR3 runs 14 residues. The V and J ends lost 4 bases and 4 bases respectively, with 13 bases between them. Germline CDR1 is SGHNT and CDR2 is YENEEA. The CDR3 region is CASSSPGSGETQYF. In DNA, the CDR3 is TGTGCCAGCAGCTCCCCGGGGTCGGGAGAGACCCAGTACTTC.

The chain joins TRBV2 to TRBJ1-6; the D gene is possibly TRBD1 (5 bases). The length of the CDR3 is 17 residues. Trimming shortened V by 8 bases and J by 0 bases, and 17 bases separated the two germline ends. CDR1 SNHLY and CDR2 FYNNEI come from the germline V gene. CDR3 sequence: CASERGKRGSYNSPLHF. The CDR3 DNA is TGTGCCAGCGAAAGGGGCAAAAGAGGCTCCTATAATTCACCCCTCCACTTT.

This clone occurred a few times. The chain recombines TRBV19 with TRBJ2-5; 7 nucleotides align to TRBD1. Trimming took 2 bases from V and 5 from J; bases not matched to a gene: 8. The V gene's germline CDR1 is LNHDA and CDR2 SQIVND (reference sequence). CDR3 length equals 15 residues. The CDR3 DNA reads TGTGCCAGTAGTATATCACGGGACAGTGTGGAGACCCAGTACTTC. This gives the protein CASSISRDSVETQYF. The whole variable domain, filled in from reference TRBV19 and TRBJ2-5, reads DGGITQSPKYLFRKEGQNVTLSCEQNLNHDAMYWYRQDPGQGLRLIYYSQIVNDFQKGDIAEGYSVSREKKESFPLTVTSAQKNPTAFYLCASSISRDSVETQYFGPGTRLLVL.